The source of this T cell receptor (beta chain) is a study of response to subunit inactivated influenza vaccine. The CDR3 loop spans 16 amino acids. Trimming at V came to 3 bases and at J to 7 bases, leaving 11 bases not matched to a gene. Per the germline V gene, CDR1 is SEHNR and CDR2 is FQNEAQ (reference sequence). Via MiXCR, TCRdb re-called the RT-PCR reads, giving one row per CDR3 protein. The sample holds about 800,000 distinct CDR3 sequences; around 21% are singletons and the top ten take about 9.4%. On this clonotype itself: Its antigen remains unidentified.

General study points: Each seasonal influenza vaccination, the authors suggested, recruits few new T cells.

The receptor's source is a man aged 45-65 years who received an inactivated influenza vaccine. Sequenced material: PBMCs from blood, taken around 5 days after vaccination. This chain connects TRBV7-9 to TRBJ2-1; 8 bases align to TRBD1. CDR3 in DNA: TGTGCCAGCAGCTTTAAGGGGCAGACAGGGGTGAATGAGCAGTTCTTC. The encoded protein is CASSFKGQTGVNEQFF.